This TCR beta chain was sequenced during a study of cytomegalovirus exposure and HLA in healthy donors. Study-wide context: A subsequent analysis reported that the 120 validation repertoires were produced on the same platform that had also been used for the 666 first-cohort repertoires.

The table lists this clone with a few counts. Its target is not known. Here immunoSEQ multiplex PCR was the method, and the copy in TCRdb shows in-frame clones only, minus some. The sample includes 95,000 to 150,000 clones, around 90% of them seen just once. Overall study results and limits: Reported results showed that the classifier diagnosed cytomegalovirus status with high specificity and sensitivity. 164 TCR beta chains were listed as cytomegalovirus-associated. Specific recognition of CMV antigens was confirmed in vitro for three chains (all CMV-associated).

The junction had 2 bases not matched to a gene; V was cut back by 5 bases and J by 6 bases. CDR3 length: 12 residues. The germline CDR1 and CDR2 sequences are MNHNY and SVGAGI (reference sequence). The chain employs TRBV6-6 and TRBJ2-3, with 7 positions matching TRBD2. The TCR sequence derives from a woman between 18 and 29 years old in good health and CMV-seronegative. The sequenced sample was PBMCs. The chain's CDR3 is CASSRAGDTQYF. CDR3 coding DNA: TGTGCCAGCAGTCGAGCGGGGGATACGCAGTATTTT.